The 5 T cell receptor beta chains reported below all come from one sample, sequenced in a study of blood T cell repertoires in COVID-19. Sequencing used immunoSEQ multiplex PCR; TCRdb keeps in-frame clones, though not all of them. The profile shows around 83,000 clones, just over 85% of them singletons. The sample comprised peripheral blood. The receptors were gathered from a man aged 45-60 years with active or convalescent COVID-19.

The chain carries TRBV6-2 or TRBV6-3 and TRBJ2-7; TRBD2 might be the D (6 bases). The V end was cut by 2 bases, the J end by 5 bases, with 16 bases between. Germline V lookup: CDR1 MNHEY, CDR2 SVGEGT. The CDR3 runs to 15 residues. CDR3 sequence: CASSYDGWRGDEQYF. In nucleotides, the CDR3 is TGTGCCAGCAGTTACGACGGGTGGAGGGGCGACGAGCAGTACTTC.

This clone was found once. This sequence joins TRBV6-5 and TRBJ2-2, with 11 bases lining up with TRBD1. This CDR3 has 14 amino acids. J gave up 5 bases and V 5 bases, and 1 base lay outside the gene matches. From germline, CDR1 is MNHEY and CDR2 SVGAGI. The DNA for the CDR3 is TGTGCCAGCAGTAGGGACAGGGGGACCGGGGAGCTGTTTTTT. Translating gives CASSRDRGTGELFF.

Only one count was recorded for this clone. The chain joins TRBV30 to TRBJ2-1; maybe TRBD2 (6 bases). Germline loops: CDR1 GTSNPN, CDR2 SVGIG (reference sequence). V lost 1 base and J 4 bases, leaving 17 bases between the germline ends. The CDR3 is 16 residues long. CDR3 bases: TGTGCCTGGAGTGAACCGGGACTCAGTTCTTACAATGAGCAGTTCTTC. Its translation is CAWSEPGLSSYNEQFF. Full variable domain (missing parts from reference TRBV30 and TRBJ2-1): SQTIHQWPATLVQPVGSPLSLECTVEGTSNPNLYWYRQAAGRGLQLLFYSVGIGQISSEVPQNLSASRPQDRQFILSSKKLLLSDSGFYLCAWSEPGLSSYNEQFFGPGTRLTVL.

The V call is TRBV29-1, the J call TRBJ2-1; a weak D match, TRBD2 (5 bases). The CDR3 spans 16 residues. Germline-derived CDR1 and CDR2 are SQVTM and ANQGSEA. Trimming shortened V by 0 bases and J by 4 bases, and 16 bases separated the two germline ends. The CDR3 sequence: CSVEDWAGGRYNEQFF. The DNA of the CDR3 is TGCAGCGTTGAAGATTGGGCGGGCGGAAGGTACAATGAGCAGTTCTTC.

The chain joins TRBV9 to TRBJ2-5; a possible D gene is TRBD2 (5 bases). Trimming took 3 bases from V and 2 from J, leaving 8 bases between them. The CDR3 sequence is 13 residues long. The germline V gene encodes CDR1 SGDLS and CDR2 YYNGEE. In DNA form, the CDR3 reads TGTGCCAGCAGCGATGCGGGTCAAGAGACCCAGTACTTC. Its protein is CASSDAGQETQYF.